In this sample, the clone carrying this T cell receptor (beta chain) turned up many times. CDR1 and CDR2 (germline): SGHNT, YENEEA. The CDR3 runs to 12 residues. Trimming removed 3 bases from V and 14 bases from J, with 16 bases in between. TCRbeta library construction was performed incorporating unique molecular identifiers. Each CDR3 protein gets one entry after TCRdb re-called the PCR reads with MiXCR. The repertoire holds roughly 66,000 distinct CDR3 sequences, over 4.5% seen once, with approximately 19% in the top ten. This specimen belongs to a study of T-cell reconstitution after alpha-beta-depleted transplantation in children.

The sequences come from PBMCs, mostly from graft donor cells, collected 180 days after TCRalphabeta/CD19-depleted stem cell transplant. V usage is TRBV11-3 and J usage is TRBJ1-2, with TRBD1 as a possible D gene (5 bases). The receptor's source is a boy less than two years old who had a stem cell transplant for acute myeloid leukemia, so the T cells may come from the graft donor. CDR3 coding DNA: TGTGCCAGCAGCTTTGGGGCCCTTGGGAGGACCTTC. It translates to CASSFGALGRTF.